The following is a TCR beta chain sequence with its context. The antigen is not known. A multiplex PCR was run with 60 Vbeta primers and 13 Jbeta primers. Sequenced by immunoSEQ multiplex PCR; TCRdb stores in-frame clones only, minus some. The table gives approximately 96,000 clones; the top ten clones make up about 5.9% of it. The sample comes from a study of cytomegalovirus exposure and HLA in healthy donors. Study conclusions and caveats: A previous analysis found most TCR beta V segments productive roughly 90% or roughly 30% of the time. It was likely that a cluster of highly shared sequence variants was a sequencing artifact. What a later analysis showed was that several of the most significant clusters appeared linked to common viral pathogens. By a later analysis, the bulk of CMV-associated TCR beta chains appeared HLA-restricted.

V trimming: 3 bases; J trimming: 8 bases; junction bases outside the gene matches: 1. The CDR3 is 11 residues long. Germline loops: CDR1 SGHRS, CDR2 YFSETQ. V usage is TRBV5-1 and J usage is TRBJ1-1; 7 bases align to TRBD1. Source material: PBMCs. The sequence came from a girl aged 10 to 17 in good health and CMV-seropositive. CDR3 in amino acids: CASSSRGEAFF. CDR3 coding DNA: TGCGCCAGCAGCTCCAGGGGGGAAGCTTTCTTT.